This T cell receptor beta chain is from a study of T-cell reconstitution after alpha-beta-depleted transplantation in children. Library preparation (for TCRbeta) was performed with unique molecular identifiers. TCRdb reanalysed the PCR reads using MiXCR and keeps one entry per CDR3 protein. The sample has about 460,000 distinct CDR3 sequences, 8% to 11% seen once. Study-wide results and caveats: At the one-year point after transplant, T-cell counts and TCRbeta diversity were found to come mostly from T cells that had been newly produced. There were reportedly several hundred expanded graft clones from which alpha-beta T cells came about two months after transplant.

Remarks on this clonotype: Its antigen is undetermined.

Sample: PBMCs, taken before TCRalphabeta/CD19-depleted stem cell transplant. This clonotype originated in a child aged 2-9 years with inherited bone marrow failure, due to receive a stem cell transplant.

CDR3 protein: CASSLPGGTRLAGVRAGELFF. CDR3 nucleotide sequence: TGCGCCAGCAGTCTGCCAGGCGGTACAAGACTAGCGGGAGTGCGGGCCGGGGAGCTGTTTTTT. The rearrangement uses TRBV23-1 and TRBJ2-2; 12 bases are shared with TRBD2. TRBV23-1 is an ORF, with its function uncertain. Trimming cost V 4 bases and J 6 bases; bases outside gene matches: 21. CDR3 length equals 21 residues.